This record covers a single TCR beta chain. No antigen is known for it. A second PCR of about 7 to 12 cycles used a sample-barcoded 5' primer and a J-beta primer mix. Researchers report that a template-switch adaptor with 12 random nucleotides tagged each cDNA molecule. TCRdb redid the calling of the 5' RACE reads with MiXCR, one entry per CDR3 protein. In the table there are 700,000 to 850,000 distinct CDR3 sequences, about 53% of which are singletons. The data derive from a study of blood T cells in healthy people across ages. Study at large: Template switching captured about one barcoded beta molecule per two T cells. Whole-study results and caveats: Comparison with aged donors showed that long-lived donors had more naive CD4+ cells and higher diversity.

The receptor comes from a man at least 80 years old in good health. Material: blood.

CDR3 loop: CASSEGDGTFYMNTEAFF. The DNA of the CDR3 is TGTGCCAGCAGTGAAGGGGATGGGACCTTTTACATGAACACTGAAGCTTTCTTT. The gene calls are TRBV25-1 and TRBJ1-1; D might be TRBD1 (5 bases). With 2 bases removed from V and 0 bases from J, the gap between germline ends came to 19 bases. The CDR3 is made up of 18 amino acids. The V gene's germline CDR1 is MGHDK and CDR2 SYGVNS.